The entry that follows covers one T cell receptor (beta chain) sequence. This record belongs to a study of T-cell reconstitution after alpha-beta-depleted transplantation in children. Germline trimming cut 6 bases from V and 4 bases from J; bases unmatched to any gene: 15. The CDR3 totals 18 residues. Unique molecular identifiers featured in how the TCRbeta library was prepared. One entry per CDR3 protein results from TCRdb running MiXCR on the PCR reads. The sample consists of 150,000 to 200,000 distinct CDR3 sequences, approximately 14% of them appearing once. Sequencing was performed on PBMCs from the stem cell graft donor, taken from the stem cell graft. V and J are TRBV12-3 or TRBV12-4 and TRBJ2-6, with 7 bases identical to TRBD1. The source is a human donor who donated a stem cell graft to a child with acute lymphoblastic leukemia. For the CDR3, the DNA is TGTGCCAGCAGGCCATCTGGGACAGTTTGGTACGGGGCCAACGTCCTGACTTTC. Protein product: CASRPSGTVWYGANVLTF.